This TCR beta chain was sequenced during a study of T cells in Graves' hyperthyroidism and ophthalmopathy (dated by TCRdb to the late 2010s). Regarding the study in general: Peripheral blood samples were taken at the time of initial diagnosis, prior to any treatment. To identify distinguishing TCR V-J signatures, a discovery cohort of some 99 patients was used, comprising 43 with Graves' ophthalmopathy and about 59 with stable Graves' hyperthyroidism. An independent validation cohort of some 18 hyperthyroidism patients and 17 patients who later progressed to ophthalmopathy tested prospective prediction of ophthalmopathy. The roughly 99 discovery patients were divided at random into training and test sets in a 7:3 ratio. In more than five Graves' hyperthyroidism patients, the study also compared T-cell repertoires from thyroid tissue with T-cell repertoires from blood. Once sampling was done, hyperthyroidism patients were given methimazole at a starting dose of 30 mg daily, whereas ophthalmopathy patients were given high-dose intravenous methylprednisolone. According to the paper, TCR Vbeta CDR3 sequencing was carried out on about 140 peripheral blood samples, which came from about 45 ophthalmopathy, around 74 hyperthyroidism and 17 progressor patients. Overall study outcomes, separate from this receptor: No statistical method was used to set the sample size in advance, and investigators knew the group allocation. A model built on a 13 V-J signature distinguished ophthalmopathy from stable hyperthyroidism, reaching 87.88% sensitivity and approximately 81% specificity in cross-validation and 80%/75% in testing. Most expanded thyroid clonotypes (frequency above 0.001) were also found in blood, which suggests that blood repertoires may mirror thyroid immune responses. In validation, the model predicted progression to ophthalmopathy a median of roughly 6.5 months before onset, with about 64% sensitivity and roughly 73% specificity.

Stable Graves' hyperthyroidism was defined as the absence of progression to ophthalmopathy over 18 months of follow-up. Hyperthyroidism patients were newly diagnosed, with disease duration under 2 months, and aged 18 to 65 years. Exclusion was applied to patients with uncontrolled infections, other autoimmune diseases, pregnancy or lactation. Diagnoses were based on clinical symptoms, serum thyroxine and TRAb, thyroid ultrasound and orbital computed tomography. PBMCs were isolated from about 10 ml of fresh peripheral blood by Ficoll-Paque density gradient centrifugation. Total RNA was extracted using Trizol reagent, and RNA quality was assessed on an Agilent 2100 Bioanalyzer. The CDR3 numbers 18 residues from cysteine through phenylalanine. The sequence is cut down to CDR3 DNA, 54 bases in frame from base 1. As encoded in the germline V gene, CDR1 is MNHNS while CDR2 is SASEGT. V has 3 bases trimmed and J has 2 bases trimmed; junction bases matching no gene number 13.

The TCR beta CDR3 regions were amplified from the RNA transcripts. A first-round RT-PCR of the TCR CDR3 used the HTBI primer set with the Qiagen OneStep RT-PCR kit. The libraries were constructed in a second round of multiplex PCR and then size-selected and purified. Libraries were sequenced paired-end with 100 bp reads on an Illumina HiSeq2000. The authors' analysis ran thus. SOAPnuke was used to process the raw data, removing reads that contained adapters or uncalled bases, had a mean Phred below 15, or lacked an exact match to the constant primer or identifier. High-quality paired reads were merged using COPE v1.2.5, and each unique nucleotide sequence was defined as a clonotype. Clonotypes were aligned to IMGT TRBV, TRBD and TRBJ reference segments using MiTCR v1.1. Analysis was restricted to V-J combinations with a frequency above 0.0001, which covered approximately 99% of repertoires. A TCS score was defined as the ratio of F50 (clonal expansion) to E x V (chaos), with BLOSUM62-based TCRdist applied between CDR3 peptides within each V-J. Welch's t-statistics and random forest reduced 514 V-J features to about 12, which were used in a naive Bayes classifier (R e1071). The public reads were run again by TCRdb, first through fastp at Q25 and then through MiXCR, and only productive beta chains were kept. Rows matching on CDR3 protein sequence are summarized as one entry with the most common DNA and genes. The V and J calls, along with clone size, are taken from TCRdb and not from the paper's own processing. The sample table lists approximately 320,000 distinct CDR3 sequences, roughly 17% of them with a count of one. Approximately 31% of the sample comes from the top ten.

With regard to this clonotype: Its antigen specificity is not known. The record has no base qualities; no much larger clone is one base away.

The V and J genes are TRBV6-1 and TRBJ2-7; 10 bases in the junction line up with TRBD2. This receptor was identified in a man younger than 45 with Graves' hyperthyroidism. The source material was blood. The DNA sequence is as follows: TGTGCCAGCAGTGAGTATAGGAGTGGAGCGGGAGGGCCCTACGAGCAGTACTTC. This yields the protein CASSEYRSGAGGPYEQYF.